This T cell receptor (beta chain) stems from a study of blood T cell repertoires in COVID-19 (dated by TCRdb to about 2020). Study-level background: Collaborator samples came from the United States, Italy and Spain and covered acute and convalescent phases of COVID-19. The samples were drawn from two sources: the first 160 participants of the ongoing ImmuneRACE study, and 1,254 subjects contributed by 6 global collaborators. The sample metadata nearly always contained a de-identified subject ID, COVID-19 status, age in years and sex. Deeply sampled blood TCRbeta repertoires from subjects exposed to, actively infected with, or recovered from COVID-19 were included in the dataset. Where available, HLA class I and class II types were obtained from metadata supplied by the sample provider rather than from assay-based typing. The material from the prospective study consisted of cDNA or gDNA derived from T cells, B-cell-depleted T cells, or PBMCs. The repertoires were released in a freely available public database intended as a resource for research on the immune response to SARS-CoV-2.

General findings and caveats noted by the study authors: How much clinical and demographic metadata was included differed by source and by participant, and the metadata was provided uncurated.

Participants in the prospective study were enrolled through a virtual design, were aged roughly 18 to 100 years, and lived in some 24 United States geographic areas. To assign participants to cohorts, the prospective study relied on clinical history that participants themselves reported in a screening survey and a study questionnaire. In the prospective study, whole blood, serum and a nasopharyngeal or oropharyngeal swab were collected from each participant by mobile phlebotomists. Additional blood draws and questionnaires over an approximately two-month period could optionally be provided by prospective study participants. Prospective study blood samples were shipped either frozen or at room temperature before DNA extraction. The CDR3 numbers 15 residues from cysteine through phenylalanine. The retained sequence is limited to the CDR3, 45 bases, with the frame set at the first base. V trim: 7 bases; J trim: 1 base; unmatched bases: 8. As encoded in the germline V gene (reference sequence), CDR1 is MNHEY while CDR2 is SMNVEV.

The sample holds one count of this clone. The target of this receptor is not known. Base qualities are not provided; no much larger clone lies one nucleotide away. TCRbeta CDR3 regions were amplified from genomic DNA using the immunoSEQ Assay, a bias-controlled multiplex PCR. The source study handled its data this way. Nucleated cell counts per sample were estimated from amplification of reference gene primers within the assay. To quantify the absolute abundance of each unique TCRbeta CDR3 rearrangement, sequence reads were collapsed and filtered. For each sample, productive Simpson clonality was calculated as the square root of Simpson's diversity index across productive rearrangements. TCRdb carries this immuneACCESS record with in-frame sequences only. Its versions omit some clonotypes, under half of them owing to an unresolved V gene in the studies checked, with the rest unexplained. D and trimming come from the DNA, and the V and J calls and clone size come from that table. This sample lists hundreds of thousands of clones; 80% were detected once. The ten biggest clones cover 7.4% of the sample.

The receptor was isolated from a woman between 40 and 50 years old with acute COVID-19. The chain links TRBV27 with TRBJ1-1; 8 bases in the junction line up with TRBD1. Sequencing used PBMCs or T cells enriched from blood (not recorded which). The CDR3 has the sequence CASKRRGQENTEAFF. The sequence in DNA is TGTGCCAGCAAACGGCGGGGACAGGAGAACACTGAAGCTTTCTTT.